One and the same sample provided the 3 T cell receptor beta chains below, sequenced in a study of blood T cell repertoires in COVID-19. This table comes from immunoSEQ multiplex PCR, and its TCRdb copy is limited to in-frame clones, with some not included. There are about 94,000 clones in the sample; roughly 80% occur only once, and around 19% lies in the top ten. Material for sequencing was peripheral blood. The receptors derive from a human donor in a cohort sampled during active COVID-19.

The chain has TRBV9 and TRBJ1-2; 8 nucleotides align to TRBD1. The CDR3 consists of 14 residues. The germline V gene has CDR1 SGDLS and CDR2 YYNGEE. The V segment lost 4 bases and the J segment 3 bases; nucleotides outside the gene matches: 5. Written as DNA, the CDR3 is TGTGCCAGCAGCCCACTGACAGGGGACTATGGCTACACCTTC. This sequence encodes CASSPLTGDYGYTF.

V usage is TRBV6-5 and J usage is TRBJ2-6; 7 bases map to TRBD1. V shed 5 bases and J 4 bases; nucleotides not matched to a gene: 5. This CDR3 comprises 15 residues. CDR1 and CDR2 (germline): MNHEY, SVGAGI. CDR3 in DNA: TGTGCCAGCAGTAAAACAGGGGACGGGGCCAACGTCCTGACTTTC. Protein sequence: CASSKTGDGANVLTF.

The chain carries TRBV9 and TRBJ2-7; 7 bases are shared with TRBD1. Trimming took 0 bases from V and 2 from J; bases not matched to a gene: 2. Germline V gene sequence: CDR1 SGDLS, CDR2 YYNGEE. There are 14 residues in the CDR3. The CDR3 loop is CASSVDQGAYEQYF. In nucleotides, the CDR3 is TGTGCCAGCAGCGTAGACCAGGGGGCCTACGAGCAGTACTTC.